Below are 15 T cell receptor beta chains sequenced from a single sample in a study of blood T cell repertoires in COVID-19. Assay: immunoSEQ multiplex PCR; the TCRdb copy retains only in-frame clones and omits some. The sample includes some 200,000 clones, 81% seen only once; the top ten take approximately 9.9%. Sequences were obtained from peripheral blood. These TCRs come from a woman aged 40 to 50 with COVID-19, enrolled during active disease.

The CDR3 here is CASSSREGEDTIYF. The CDR3 DNA reads TGTGCCAGCAGCTCCCGCGAGGGGGAAGACACCATATATTTT. The rearrangement joins TRBV9 to TRBJ1-3; possibly TRBD1 for D (6 bases). V was shortened by 4 bases and J by 8 bases, with 16 bases between the two germline ends. CDR1 and CDR2 from the germline V gene are SGDLS and YYNGEE. The CDR3 is made up of 14 amino acids. The full variable domain, completed using reference TRBV9 and TRBJ1-3, is DSGVTQTPKHLITATGQRVTLRCSPRSGDLSVYWYQQSLDQGLQFLIQYYNGEERAKGNILERFSAQQFPDLHSELNLSSLELGDSALYFCASSSREGEDTIYFGEGSWLTVV.

The chain is built from TRBV30 and TRBJ2-1, with 8 bases identical to TRBD2. Germline V CDR1 and CDR2: GTSNPN, SVGIG (reference sequence). The CDR3 is made up of 15 amino acids. V lost 4 bases to trimming and J lost 5 bases; unmatched junction nucleotides: 10. CDR3 sequence (DNA): TGTGCCTGGAAGGAAGATAGCGGGAACCACAATGAGCAGTTCTTC. Its translation is CAWKEDSGNHNEQFF.

V is TRBV2 and J is TRBJ1-3; D possibly corresponds to TRBD1 (6 bases). The CDR3 spans 17 residues. In germline, CDR1 is SNHLY, CDR2 FYNNEI. Trimming stripped 6 bases from V and 3 bases from J, with 21 bases between. Written as DNA, the CDR3 is TGTGCCAGCAGACCGGGACACCAAACCCGGGGTGGAAACACCATATATTTT. Translated, it gives CASRPGHQTRGGNTIYF.

The V gene is TRBV24-1, the J gene TRBJ2-6, with TRBD2 matching over 8 bases. This CDR3 has 19 residues. After removal of 2 bases from V and 0 bases from J, the junction contained 8 bases not matched to a gene. From germline, CDR1 is KGHDR and CDR2 SFDVKD. CDR3 sequence: CATSDSGAGGSSGANVLTF. The CDR3 coding sequence is TGTGCCACCAGTGATTCGGGGGCGGGAGGAAGCTCTGGGGCCAACGTCCTGACTTTC.

The gene calls are TRBV28 and TRBJ2-7, with no clear D. V lost 2 bases to trimming and J lost 7 bases, with 6 bases between them. The CDR3 covers 11 residues. Germline CDR1 is MDHEN and CDR2 is SYDVKM. In nucleotides, the CDR3 is TGTGCCAGCAGTTTAGTGGCTGAGCAGTACTTC. It codes for CASSLVAEQYF.

The rearrangement links TRBV2 to TRBJ2-7; TRBD1 matches 7 bases. CDR1 SNHLY and CDR2 FYNNEI come from the germline V gene. The CDR3 has 13 amino acids. J lost 4 bases, V lost 4 bases, and 4 bases had no gene match. CDR3 nucleotides: TGTGCCAGCAGTGTAACAGGGGCTTACGAGCAGTACGTC. This translates into CASSVTGAYEQYV.

The CDR3 protein is CASSLLGGRETQYF. Here the CDR3 DNA reads TGTGCCAGCAGCTTACTGGGGGGACGGGAGACCCAGTACTTC. The genes are TRBV7-3 and TRBJ2-5; TRBD2 might be the D (6 bases). CDR1 is SGHTA and CDR2 is FQGTGA in the germline V gene. The CDR3 loop spans 14 amino acids. V lost 2 bases, J lost 5 bases, and 12 bases lay in between.

The rearrangement joins TRBV28 to TRBJ1-5; D perhaps matches TRBD1 (6 bases). This CDR3 contains 14 residues. Germline CDR1 MDHEN, CDR2 SYDVKM. V was pared by 5 bases and J by 4 bases, with 12 bases between. The CDR3 sequence is CASSPGQFNQPQHF. The CDR3 DNA follows: TGTGCCAGCAGTCCTGGACAGTTTAATCAGCCCCAGCATTTT.

This sequence joins TRBV29-1 and TRBJ1-1, with TRBD1 identical over 9 bases. Looked up from germline, CDR1 is SQVTM and CDR2 is ANQGSEA. Trimming cost V 8 bases and J 5 bases; bases outside gene matches: 9. The CDR3 is 13 residues long. Here the CDR3 DNA reads TGCAGCTCTTCCGGGACAGGGTTGACTGAAGCTTTCTTT. This translates into CSSSGTGLTEAFF.

The chain carries TRBV6-5 and TRBJ2-2; TRBD2 is a possible D gene (6 bases). The V end lost 8 bases, the J end lost 4 bases, and 17 bases lay between the germline ends. Germline CDR1 reads MNHEY; CDR2 reads SVGAGI. CDR3 length: 15 residues. CDR3 DNA sequence: TGTGCCAGCTCCGCCTGGCGGGAAGCCACCGGGGAGCTGTTTTTT. It specifies CASSAWREATGELFF.

The chain uses TRBV7-9 and TRBJ2-3, with D possibly matching TRBD2 (7 bases). Germline CDR1 and CDR2: SEHNR and FQNEAQ (reference sequence). The length of the CDR3 is 14 residues. DNA of the CDR3: TGTGCGTCAGTCGCGGGGGCCCTCACAGATACGCAGTATTTT. Residues: CASVAGALTDTQYF.

CDR3 loop: CASSQEAPGSGNTIYF. In DNA, the CDR3 is TGCGCCAGCAGCCAAGAAGCCCCGGGTTCTGGAAACACCATATATTTT. The rearrangement uses TRBV4-1 and TRBJ1-3; D gene uncertain. V was pared by 0 bases and J by 1 base, with 10 bases between. Germline V gene lookup returns CDR1 MGHRA and CDR2 YSYEKL. This CDR3 has 16 amino acids.

The genes are TRBV2 and TRBJ1-5; 11 bases agree with TRBD1. This CDR3 has 15 amino acids. Germline V gene data show CDR1 as SNHLY and CDR2 as FYNNEI. V lost 8 bases and J lost 4; bases outside the gene matches: 7. For the CDR3, the DNA is TGTGCCAGCTACGGGGGACAGGGGGGAAATCAGCCCCAGCATTTT. It codes for CASYGGQGGNQPQHF.

The rearrangement uses TRBV6-5 and TRBJ2-7, with 7 bases lining up with TRBD2. CDR3 size: 15 residues. V shed 6 bases and J 2 bases; nucleotides not matched to a gene: 10. The germline V gene encodes CDR1 MNHEY and CDR2 SVGAGI. The CDR3 DNA sequence: TGTGCCAGCAGAAAAGCGGGAAGTCAAACCTACGAGCAGTACTTC. It translates to CASRKAGSQTYEQYF.

V gene TRBV5-1 combines with J gene TRBJ2-1; tentatively, D is TRBD1 (5 bases). The germline CDR1 and CDR2 sequences are SGHRS and YFSETQ. The CDR3 is 17 residues long. The ends were cut back, 0 bases at V and 7 bases at J, with 20 bases in the middle. The CDR3 here is CASSLVQGSVVRNEQFF. The CDR3 DNA reads as TGCGCCAGCAGCTTGGTTCAGGGCTCCGTGGTCAGGAATGAGCAGTTCTTC.